This T cell receptor (beta chain) is from a study of T cells in Graves' hyperthyroidism and ophthalmopathy. Calling Graves' hyperthyroidism stable meant ophthalmopathy did not progress within 18 months. This clonotype was recorded at least ten times. What was amplified from RNA transcripts were TCR beta CDR3 regions. HTBI primers were employed in a first-round RT-PCR of the TCR CDR3. A single record per CDR3 protein comes from TCRdb applying MiXCR to the multiplex PCR reads. The sample shows some 420,000 distinct CDR3 sequences, around 15% of them seen only once. CDR1 MNHNS and CDR2 SASEGT come from the germline V gene. The CDR3 loop spans 15 amino acids. With 6 bases clipped from V and 7 bases from J, the junction kept 9 bases outside the gene matches.

The TCR sequence derives from a woman under 30 with Graves' hyperthyroidism. The chain uses TRBV6-1 and TRBJ1-4; 9 bases agree with TRBD1. Sequencing input: blood. DNA for the CDR3: TGTGCCAGCAGACTGGGACAGGGCGGTAGTGAAAAACTGTTTTTT. Its protein is CASRLGQGGSEKLFF.